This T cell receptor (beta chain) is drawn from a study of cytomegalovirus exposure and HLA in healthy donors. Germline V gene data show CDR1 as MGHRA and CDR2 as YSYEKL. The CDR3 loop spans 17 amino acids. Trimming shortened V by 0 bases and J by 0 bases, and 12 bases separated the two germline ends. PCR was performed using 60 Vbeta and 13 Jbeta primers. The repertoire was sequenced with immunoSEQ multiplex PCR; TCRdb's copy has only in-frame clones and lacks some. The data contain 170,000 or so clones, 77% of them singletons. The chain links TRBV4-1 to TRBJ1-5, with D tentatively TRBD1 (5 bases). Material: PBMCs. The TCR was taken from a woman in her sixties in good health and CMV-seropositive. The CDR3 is CASSQDIEDNSNQPQHF. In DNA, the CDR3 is TGCGCCAGCAGCCAAGATATCGAGGACAATAGCAATCAGCCCCAGCATTTT.